Listed below are T cell receptor beta chains from one sample, sequenced in a study of beta chain features in type 1 diabetes. TCRdb's copy holds only in-frame clones and misses some; the assay was immunoSEQ multiplex PCR. The sample records about 160,000 clones, 63% being singletons. The sequencing sample was made of naive CD4+ T cells from blood. Every receptor here comes from a man aged 25 to 45 with type 1 diabetes. CDR3s include the opening cysteine and the closing phenylalanine or tryptophan. A D gene is named only where the DNA matches it firmly. Rows may omit the clone size; those that give it use once, few, many or a size class.

size,D,V,J,DNA,CDR3
.,.,TRBV7-2,TRBJ2-5,TGTGCCAGCAGCGCCGGGGAGACCCAGTACTTC,CASSAGETQYF
.,TRBD2,TRBV9,TRBJ2-3,TGTGCCAGCAGCGTAGGAGGACTAGCATCCGATACGCAGTATTTT,CASSVGGLASDTQYF
.,TRBD1,TRBV7-8,TRBJ2-5,TGTGCCAGCAAAGCGCGGACAGGGAAAGAGACCCAGTACTTC,CASKARTGKETQYF
few,.,TRBV16,TRBJ1-6,TGTGCCAGCAGCCACGGGACACATTCACCCCTCCACTTT,CASSHGTHSPLHF
few,TRBD1,TRBV4-3,TRBJ2-4,TGCGCCAGCAGCCAAGATAGTGGACAGGGTAAACTAGCCAAAAACATTCAGTACTTC,CASSQDSGQGKLAKNIQYF
once,TRBD1,TRBV19,TRBJ1-1,TGTGCCAGTAGTCGCCGGGACAGGGGAACTGAAGCTTTCTTT,CASSRRDRGTEAFF
.,.,TRBV7-2,TRBJ2-3,TGTGCCAGCAGCTTAGTGGCAGGGTGGGGCACAGATACGCAGTATTTT,CASSLVAGWGTDTQYF
few,TRBD1,TRBV4-3,TRBJ2-7,TGCGCCAGCAGCTGGCAGGGGGTTCAACCCTACGAGCAGTACTTC,CASSWQGVQPYEQYF
few,.,TRBV11-2,TRBJ2-7,TGTGCCAGCAGCCAAGGGACCCAGACTGTGCAGTACTTC,CASSQGTQTVQYF
.,TRBD1,TRBV13,TRBJ1-6,TGTGCCAGCAGCCTAACAGGGGTTGGTAATTCACCCCTCCACTTT,CASSLTGVGNSPLHF
.,.,TRBV7-2,TRBJ2-5,TGTGCCAGCAGCATGAGACAGGACGCGGGAGAGACCCAGTACTTC,CASSMRQDAGETQYF
.,.,TRBV30,TRBJ2-5,TGTGCCTGGGCAGCCCAAGAGACCCAGTACTTC,CAWAAQETQYF
.,.,TRBV5-6,TRBJ2-7,TGTGCCAGCAGCTTAGGGGGGCGCTCAGACGAGCAGTACTTC,CASSLGGRSDEQYF
.,.,TRBV30,TRBJ1-5,TGTGCCTGGAGTGTAAGTGACAATCAGCCCCAGCATTTT,CAWSVSDNQPQHF
.,.,TRBV18,TRBJ1-2,TGTGCCAGCTCACTTAATGCACTGGACCAGTCCTATGGCTACACCTTC,CASSLNALDQSYGYTF
few,.,TRBV5-1,TRBJ2-7,TGCGCCAGCAGCTTGACAGCGAGCTCCTACGAGCAGTACTTC,CASSLTASSYEQYF
.,TRBD2,TRBV29-1,TRBJ2-1,TGCAGCGTTGCCGCACTAGCGGCGAATGAGCAGTTCTTC,CSVAALAANEQFF
.,.,TRBV7-2,TRBJ1-2,TGTGCCAGCAGCCCTGCTTACTATGGCTACACCTTC,CASSPAYYGYTF
few,.,TRBV2,TRBJ2-7,TGTGCCAGCAGTGTTTCTAGGCAGAATTCCTACGAGCAGTACTTC,CASSVSRQNSYEQYF
.,.,TRBV4-3,TRBJ2-3,TGCGCCAGCAGCCAAGATCTGAAGGGTTTTACAGATACGCAGTATTTT,CASSQDLKGFTDTQYF
.,TRBD2,TRBV9,TRBJ2-5,TGTGCCAGCAGCGCATACCTTGCGGGGGGGCAAGAGACCCAGTACTTC,CASSAYLAGGQETQYF
few,.,TRBV4-3,TRBJ2-1,TGCGCCAGCAGCCAAGGGGACAATGAGCAGTTCTTC,CASSQGDNEQFF
.,.,TRBV10-3,TRBJ2-7,TGTGCCATCAGTGGACCGGCAGAGCAGTACTTC,CAISGPAEQYF
.,.,TRBV30,TRBJ2-1,TGTGCCTGGGGTCGCCGGGGGGCCAGGTTGCAACGCCTTGAGCAGTTCTTC,CAWGRRGARLQRLEQFF
.,.,TRBV29-1,TRBJ2-7,TGCAGCGTTGGCGGATATAAGGGCTCCGAGCAGTACTTC,CSVGGYKGSEQYF
.,TRBD2,TRBV9,TRBJ2-3,TGTGCCAGCAGCGTAGTCGCGGGGGGCACAGATACGCAGTATTTT,CASSVVAGGTDTQYF
.,.,TRBV29-1,TRBJ2-2,TGCAGCGCCGTCGGGGCCACGAACACCGGGGAGCTGTTTTTT,CSAVGATNTGELFF
.,TRBD1,TRBV7-9,TRBJ2-5,TGTGCCAGCAGCTTTTGGACAGGGCCTCAAGAGACCCAGTACTTC,CASSFWTGPQETQYF
.,TRBD1,TRBV4-3,TRBJ2-5,TGCGCCAGCAGCCAAGGTGCAGTGACAGGGGGAGAGACCCAGTACTTC,CASSQGAVTGGETQYF
.,.,TRBV30,TRBJ1-5,TGTGCCTGGAACCCAGGGGATAGGGGGCCCCAGCATTTT,CAWNPGDRGPQHF
.,.,TRBV7-9,TRBJ2-4,TGTGCCAGCAGCTTAGTCCCAACGGGACTCGTGGGGAACATTCAGTACTTC,CASSLVPTGLVGNIQYF
.,.,TRBV14,TRBJ1-2,TGTGCCAGCAGCCAAGGCCGTGTTGTAGTCACTGGCTACACCTTC,CASSQGRVVVTGYTF
.,TRBD2,TRBV12-5,TRBJ2-3,TGTGCTAGTGGTTTGCTAGCGGACGGCGCAGGGACGCAGTATTTT,CASGLLADGAGTQYF
.,TRBD1,TRBV25-1,TRBJ2-5,TGTGCCAGCAGTGGGGGACAGGGCTTGTGGGAGACCCAGTACTTC,CASSGGQGLWETQYF
few,TRBD1,TRBV6-6,TRBJ2-3,TGTGCCAGCAGCGAGACAGGGCAATATACGCAGTATTTT,CASSETGQYTQYF
.,.,TRBV30,TRBJ1-1,TGTGCCTGGACAGCCCACGGGGACACTGAAGCTTTCTTT,CAWTAHGDTEAFF
.,.,TRBV28,TRBJ2-3,TGTGCCAGCACGGCCACAGATACGCAGTATTTT,CASTATDTQYF